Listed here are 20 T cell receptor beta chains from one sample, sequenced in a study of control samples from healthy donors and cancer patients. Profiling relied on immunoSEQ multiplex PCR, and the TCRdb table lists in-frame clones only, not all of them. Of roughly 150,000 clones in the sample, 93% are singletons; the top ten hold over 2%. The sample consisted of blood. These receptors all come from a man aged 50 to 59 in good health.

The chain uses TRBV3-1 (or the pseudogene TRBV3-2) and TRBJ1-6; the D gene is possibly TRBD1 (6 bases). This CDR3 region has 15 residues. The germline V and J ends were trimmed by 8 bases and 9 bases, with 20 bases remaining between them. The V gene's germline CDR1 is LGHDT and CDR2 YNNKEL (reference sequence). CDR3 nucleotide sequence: TGTGCCAGCGCCGGGGGGCTCCAAACCATTTCACCCCTCCACTTT. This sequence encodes CASAGGLQTISPLHF.

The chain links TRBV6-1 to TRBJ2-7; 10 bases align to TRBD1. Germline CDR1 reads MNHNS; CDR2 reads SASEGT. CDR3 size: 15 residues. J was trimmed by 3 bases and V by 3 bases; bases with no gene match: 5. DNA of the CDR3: TGTGCCAGCAGTGATAGGGGACAGGGGCACTACGAGCAGTACTTC. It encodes CASSDRGQGHYEQYF.

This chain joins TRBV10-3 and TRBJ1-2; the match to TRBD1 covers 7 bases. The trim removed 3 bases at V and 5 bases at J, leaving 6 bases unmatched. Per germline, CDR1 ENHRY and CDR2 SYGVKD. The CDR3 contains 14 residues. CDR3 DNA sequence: TGTGCCATCAGTGAACCGGACAGGCGGTATGGCTACACCTTC. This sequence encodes CAISEPDRRYGYTF.

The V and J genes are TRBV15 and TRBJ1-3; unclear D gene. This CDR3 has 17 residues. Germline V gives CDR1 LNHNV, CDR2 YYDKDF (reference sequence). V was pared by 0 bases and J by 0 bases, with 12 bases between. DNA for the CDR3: TGTGCCACCAGCAGAGATCCTTCCAGTTCCTCTGGAAACACCATATATTTT. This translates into CATSRDPSSSSGNTIYF.

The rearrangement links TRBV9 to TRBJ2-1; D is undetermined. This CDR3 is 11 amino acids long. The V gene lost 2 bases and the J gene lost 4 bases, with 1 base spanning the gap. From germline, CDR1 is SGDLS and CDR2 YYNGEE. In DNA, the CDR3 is TGTGCCAGCAGCGTTTACAATGAGCAGTTCTTC. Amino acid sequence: CASSVYNEQFF.

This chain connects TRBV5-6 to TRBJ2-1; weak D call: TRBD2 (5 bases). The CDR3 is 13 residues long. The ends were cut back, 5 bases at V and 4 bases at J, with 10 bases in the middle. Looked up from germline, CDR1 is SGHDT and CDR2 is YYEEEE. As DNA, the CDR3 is TGTGCCAGCAGAAGAGGGAGTTACAATGAGCAGTTCTTC. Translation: CASRRGSYNEQFF.

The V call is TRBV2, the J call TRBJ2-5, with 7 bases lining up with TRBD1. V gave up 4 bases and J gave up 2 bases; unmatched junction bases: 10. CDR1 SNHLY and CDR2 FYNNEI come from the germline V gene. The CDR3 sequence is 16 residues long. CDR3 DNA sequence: TGTGCCAGCAGTGGTAAGGGGGCTCCCCCTCAAGAGACCCAGTACTTC. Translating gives CASSGKGAPPQETQYF.

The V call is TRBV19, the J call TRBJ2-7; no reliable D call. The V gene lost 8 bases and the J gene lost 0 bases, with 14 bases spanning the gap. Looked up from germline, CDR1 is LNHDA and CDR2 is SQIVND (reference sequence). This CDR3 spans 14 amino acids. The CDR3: CASADDASSYEQYF. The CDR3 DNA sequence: TGTGCCAGTGCCGATGACGCGAGCTCCTACGAGCAGTACTTC.

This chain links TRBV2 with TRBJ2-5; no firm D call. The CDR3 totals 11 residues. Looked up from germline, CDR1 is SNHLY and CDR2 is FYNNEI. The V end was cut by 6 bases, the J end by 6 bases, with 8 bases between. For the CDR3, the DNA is TGTGCCAGCAGCCCTATCAAGACCCAGTACTTC. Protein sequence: CASSPIKTQYF.

The chain's CDR3 is CASSVVGQGRETQYF. In DNA form, the CDR3 reads TGTGCCAGCAGCGTAGTGGGACAGGGGCGAGAGACCCAGTACTTC. The chain uses TRBV9 and TRBJ2-5, with 10 nucleotides matching TRBD1. The V segment lost 0 bases and the J segment 4 bases; nucleotides outside the gene matches: 3. CDR1 and CDR2 (germline): SGDLS, YYNGEE. This CDR3 spans 15 amino acids.

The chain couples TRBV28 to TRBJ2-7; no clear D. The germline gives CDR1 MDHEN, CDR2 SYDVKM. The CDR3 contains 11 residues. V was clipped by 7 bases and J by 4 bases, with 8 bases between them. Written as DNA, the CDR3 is TGTGCCAGCACCCAGAGGTACGAGCAGTACTTC. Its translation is CASTQRYEQYF.

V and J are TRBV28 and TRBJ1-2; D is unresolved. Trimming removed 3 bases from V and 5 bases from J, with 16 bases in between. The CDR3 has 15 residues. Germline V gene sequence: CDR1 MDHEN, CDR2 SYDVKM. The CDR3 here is CASSLTDPRAYGYTF. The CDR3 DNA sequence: TGTGCCAGCAGTTTGACGGACCCGAGAGCTTATGGCTACACCTTC.

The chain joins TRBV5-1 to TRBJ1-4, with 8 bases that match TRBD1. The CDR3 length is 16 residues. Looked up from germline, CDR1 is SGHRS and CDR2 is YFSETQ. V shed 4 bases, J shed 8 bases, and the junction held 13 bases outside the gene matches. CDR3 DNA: TGCGCCAGCAGCCGGGTCTCTGGGACAGGACCGGAAAAACTGTTTTTT. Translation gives CASSRVSGTGPEKLFF.

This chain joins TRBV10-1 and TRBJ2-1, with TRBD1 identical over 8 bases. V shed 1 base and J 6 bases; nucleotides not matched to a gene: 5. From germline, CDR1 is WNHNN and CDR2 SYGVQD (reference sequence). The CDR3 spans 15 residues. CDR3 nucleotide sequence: TGCGCCAGCAGTGAGTGGACAGGGAGATCCAATGAGCAGTTCTTC. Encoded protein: CASSEWTGRSNEQFF.

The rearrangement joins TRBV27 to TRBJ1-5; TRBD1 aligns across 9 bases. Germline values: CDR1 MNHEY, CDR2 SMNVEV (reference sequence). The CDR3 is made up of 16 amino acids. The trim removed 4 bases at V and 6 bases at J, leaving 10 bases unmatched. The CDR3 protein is CASSSIQGARGQPQHF. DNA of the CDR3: TGTGCCAGCAGTTCCATACAGGGGGCCCGGGGTCAGCCCCAGCATTTT.

In DNA form, the CDR3 reads TGTGCCAGCAGCCGACAGGGAACCTACGAGCAGTACTTC. Translated, it gives CASSRQGTYEQYF. This chain links TRBV6-5 with TRBJ2-7; TRBD1 aligns across 7 bases. After removal of 6 bases from V and 2 bases from J, the junction contained 4 bases not matched to a gene. The CDR3 is 13 amino acids. CDR1 MNHEY and CDR2 SVGAGI come from the germline V gene.

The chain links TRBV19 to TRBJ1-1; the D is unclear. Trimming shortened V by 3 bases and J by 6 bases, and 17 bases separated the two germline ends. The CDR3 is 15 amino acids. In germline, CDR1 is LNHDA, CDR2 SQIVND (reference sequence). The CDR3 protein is CASSIMTGPEAEAFF. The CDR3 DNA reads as TGTGCCAGTAGTATCATGACCGGGCCGGAGGCTGAAGCTTTCTTT.

The CDR3 protein is CAISDGQKPYNEQFF. In nucleotides, the CDR3 is TGTGCCATCAGTGATGGCCAGAAGCCTTACAATGAGCAGTTCTTC. The chain joins TRBV10-3 to TRBJ2-1; D not resolved. The CDR3 has 15 residues. V dropped 3 bases and J dropped 4 bases, with 13 bases sitting between them. CDR1 is ENHRY and CDR2 is SYGVKD in the germline V gene.

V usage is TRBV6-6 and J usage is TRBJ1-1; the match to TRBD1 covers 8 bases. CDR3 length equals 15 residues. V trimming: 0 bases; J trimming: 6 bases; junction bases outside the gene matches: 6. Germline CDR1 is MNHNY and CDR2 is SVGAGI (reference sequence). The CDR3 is CASSYSGQVKAEAFF. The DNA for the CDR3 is TGTGCCAGCAGTTACTCGGGACAGGTTAAGGCTGAAGCTTTCTTT.

The CDR3 protein is CASRLGGIWTEAFF. The DNA for the CDR3 is TGTGCCAGCAGGCTTGGGGGTATCTGGACTGAAGCTTTCTTT. The chain has TRBV28 and TRBJ1-1, with a weak D call TRBD1 (5 bases). The CDR3 is 14 residues long. The V and J ends lost 6 bases and 5 bases respectively, with 16 bases between them. CDR1 and CDR2 (germline): MDHEN, SYDVKM.